The 25 T cell receptor beta chains presented below share a single source sample, sequenced in a study of blood T cell repertoires in COVID-19. The data were produced by immunoSEQ multiplex PCR, yet TCRdb's version contains in-frame clones alone and is incomplete. This table has around 160,000 clones, roughly 88% appearing once. Sequenced: PBMCs or T cells enriched from blood (not recorded which). The receptor set was obtained from a woman younger than 45 with acute COVID-19.

The chain recombines TRBV29-1 with TRBJ1-3, with D uncertain. Germline CDR1 reads SQVTM; CDR2 reads ANQGSEA. V lost 6 bases and J 3 bases, leaving 15 bases between the germline ends. The CDR3 runs to 14 residues. The CDR3 bases are TGCAGCGTGACGGGAGGGCGAGATGGAAACACCATATATTTT. It yields the protein CSVTGGRDGNTIYF.

V usage is TRBV5-1 and J usage is TRBJ2-2; maybe TRBD1 (6 bases). The CDR3 contains 14 residues. Trimming removed 2 bases at V and 6 bases at J, with 11 bases between. Germline-derived CDR1 and CDR2 are SGHRS and YFSETQ. CDR3 sequence (DNA): TGCGCCAGCAGCTTAGGAGCAGGGGCCGGGGAGCTGTTTTTT. It encodes CASSLGAGAGELFF.

V usage is TRBV7-9 and J usage is TRBJ1-4, with TRBD1 matching 9 bases. The CDR3 spans 14 residues. The ends lost 5 bases at V and 8 bases at J; junction bases unmatched: 6. Looked up from germline, CDR1 is SEHNR and CDR2 is FQNEAQ (reference sequence). The CDR3 loop is CASSNDRGKEKLFF. CDR3 sequence (DNA): TGTGCCAGCAGCAACGACAGGGGGAAGGAAAAACTGTTTTTT.

The chain carries TRBV5-1 and TRBJ1-4, with D possibly TRBD1 on 5 matching bases. Germline CDR1 reads SGHRS; CDR2 reads YFSETQ. Trimming took 4 bases from V and 0 from J, leaving 7 bases between them. The CDR3 loop spans 14 amino acids. This CDR3 reads CASSVTATNEKLFF. The CDR3 nucleotides read TGCGCCAGCAGCGTGACAGCAACTAATGAAAAACTGTTTTTT.

CDR3 bases: TGTGCCACCAGCCAACACATTCTCAGGGGGGATCAGCCCCAGCATTTT. This translates into CATSQHILRGDQPQHF. The chain links TRBV15 to TRBJ1-5; 7 bases are shared with TRBD1. CDR1 and CDR2 from the germline V gene are LNHNV and YYDKDF (reference sequence). J was trimmed by 5 bases and V by 5 bases; bases with no gene match: 12. This CDR3 is 16 amino acids long.

J is TRBJ2-1 and V is TRBV7-3, with D possibly being TRBD1 (6 bases). This CDR3 region has 13 residues. Looked up from germline, CDR1 is SGHTA and CDR2 is FQGTGA. V was shortened by 5 bases and J by 9 bases, with 14 bases between the two germline ends. CDR3 in amino acids: CASSTQQGTEQFF. CDR3 DNA: TGTGCCAGCAGCACCCAACAGGGAACTGAGCAGTTCTTC.

V gene TRBV30 combines with J gene TRBJ2-1; tentatively, D is TRBD2 (6 bases). The CDR3 is 15 amino acids. Germline CDR1 GTSNPN, CDR2 SVGIG (reference sequence). The germline V and J ends were trimmed by 2 bases and 12 bases, with 23 bases remaining between them. As DNA, the CDR3 is TGTGCCTGGAGTAGAGGCGGGACGGGGGTTGGGGGGCAGTTCTTC. Protein product: CAWSRGGTGVGGQFF.

The chain recombines TRBV10-3 with TRBJ2-1; D is possibly TRBD1 (5 bases). With 4 bases removed from V and 5 bases from J, the gap between germline ends came to 9 bases. CDR1 is ENHRY and CDR2 is SYGVKD in the germline V gene. There are 13 residues in the CDR3. CDR3 coding DNA: TGTGCCATCAGTGCAGGGATGGACAATGAGCAGTTCTTC. Translating gives CAISAGMDNEQFF.

This clone was seen more than once but under ten times. V and J are TRBV7-3 and TRBJ1-1; TRBD1 aligns across 10 bases. The CDR3 has 13 amino acids. Germline V gene sequence: CDR1 SGHTA, CDR2 FQGTGA. With V trimmed by 10 bases and J by 2 bases, 4 bases remained unmatched. The CDR3 sequence is CATGQGGNTEAFF. The CDR3, as DNA: TGTGCCACCGGACAGGGGGGCAACACTGAAGCTTTCTTT. Filled out from reference TRBV7-3 and TRBJ1-1, the complete variable domain reads GAGVSQTPSNKVTEKGKYVELRCDPISGHTALYWYRQSLGQGPEFLIYFQGTGAADDSGLPNDRFFAVRPEGSVSTLKIQRTERGDSAVYLCATGQGGNTEAFFGQGTRLTVV.

The chain recombines TRBV5-1 with TRBJ1-5; 7 bases match TRBD1. Germline trimming cut 4 bases from V and 5 bases from J; bases unmatched to any gene: 6. This CDR3 has 14 amino acids. CDR1 is SGHRS and CDR2 is YFSETQ in the germline V gene. The CDR3 here is CASSVGTGDQPQHF. Here the CDR3 DNA reads TGCGCCAGCAGCGTAGGAACAGGGGATCAGCCCCAGCATTTT.

A single count supports this clone. The chain links TRBV28 to TRBJ2-3, with 14 bases matching TRBD2. The length of the CDR3 is 20 residues. The V and J ends lost 6 bases and 6 bases, in that order; junction bases with no gene match: 20. Germline loops: CDR1 MDHEN, CDR2 SYDVKM. CDR3 loop: CASSTLSLAGLAGAWDTQYF. The CDR3 nucleotides read TGTGCCAGCAGCACTCTTTCACTTGCGGGACTAGCGGGAGCATGGGATACGCAGTATTTT.

This rearrangement joins TRBV3-1 (or the pseudogene TRBV3-2) to TRBJ1-1; no clear D. This CDR3 has 14 residues. With 5 bases removed from V and 4 bases from J, the gap between germline ends came to 14 bases. CDR1 is LGHDT and CDR2 is YNNKEL in the germline V gene (reference sequence). The CDR3: CASSLAGSGTEAFF. In DNA form, the CDR3 reads TGTGCCAGCAGCTTGGCCGGGAGTGGCACTGAAGCTTTCTTT.

V gene TRBV2 combines with J gene TRBJ1-1; weak D call: TRBD1 (6 bases). Trimming removed 7 bases from V and 7 bases from J, with 19 bases in between. CDR3 length: 14 amino acids. CDR1 and CDR2 (germline): SNHLY, FYNNEI. The DNA for the CDR3 is TGTGCCAGCAATCCAGAGACAGGCGGTCTTGAAGCTTTCTTT. Amino acids: CASNPETGGLEAFF.

In this sample, this clone turned up a few times. V gene TRBV13 combines with J gene TRBJ2-1; D unresolved. The V gene's germline CDR1 is PRHDT and CDR2 FYEKMQ (reference sequence). This CDR3 contains 13 residues. V was trimmed by 5 bases and J by 6 bases, leaving 11 bases between them. This CDR3 reads CASSPPLGNEQFF. The CDR3 nucleotides read TGTGCCAGCAGCCCACCCCTAGGCAATGAGCAGTTCTTC.

The chain carries TRBV10-3 and TRBJ2-2; 11 nucleotides match TRBD2. Germline V gene data show CDR1 as ENHRY and CDR2 as SYGVKD. The CDR3 totals 16 residues. V was pared by 3 bases and J by 6 bases, with 6 bases of the junction left unmatched. CDR3 bases: TGTGCCATCAGTGAAACGGGACTAGCGGCTTCCGGGGAGCTGTTTTTT. It specifies CAISETGLAASGELFF.

This chain connects TRBV30 to TRBJ2-5; no firm D call. The CDR3 covers 12 residues. Germline CDR1 is GTSNPN and CDR2 is SVGIG (reference sequence). Trimming cost V 2 bases and J 11 bases, with 15 bases left between them. CDR3 region: CAWSILRPRQYF. CDR3 DNA sequence: TGTGCCTGGAGTATACTGCGGCCTAGGCAGTACTTC. The whole variable domain, filled in from reference TRBV30 and TRBJ2-5, reads SQTIHQWPATLVQPVGSPLSLECTVEGTSNPNLYWYRQAAGRGLQLLFYSVGIGQISSEVPQNLSASRPQDRQFILSSKKLLLSDSGFYLCAWSILRPRQYFGPGTRLLVL.

The gene calls are TRBV10-3 and TRBJ1-2; D call uncertain. Germline CDR1 and CDR2: ENHRY and SYGVKD. CDR3 length: 14 amino acids. V was shortened by 2 bases and J by 5 bases, with 12 bases between the two germline ends. Here the CDR3 reads CAISEIVSTYGYTF. CDR3 nucleotide sequence: TGTGCCATCAGTGAGATCGTGAGTACGTATGGCTACACCTTC.

The CDR3 nucleotides read TGCGCCAGCAGCTCAGGGGAAGGACAGAGCTCCTACAATGAGCAGTTCTTC. This sequence encodes CASSSGEGQSSYNEQFF. V gene TRBV5-1 combines with J gene TRBJ2-1; possible D gene TRBD1, 6 bases. V dropped 3 bases and J dropped 0 bases, with 16 bases sitting between them. This CDR3 is built from 17 residues. In germline, CDR1 is SGHRS, CDR2 YFSETQ.

The V gene is TRBV28, the J gene TRBJ1-1; 8 nucleotides line up with TRBD1. With 4 bases clipped from V and 0 bases from J, the junction kept 1 base outside the gene matches. From germline, CDR1 is MDHEN and CDR2 SYDVKM. The CDR3 covers 14 residues. The CDR3 bases are TGTGCCAGCAGTTACAGGGGGATGAACACTGAAGCTTTCTTT. This sequence encodes CASSYRGMNTEAFF.

The chain employs TRBV27 and TRBJ1-5; unclear D gene. With 5 bases removed from V and 0 bases from J, the gap between germline ends came to 5 bases. The germline V gene encodes CDR1 MNHEY and CDR2 SMNVEV (reference sequence). This CDR3 is built from 13 residues. CDR3 sequence reads: CASSPYSNQPQHF. The DNA of the CDR3 is TGTGCCAGCAGTCCGTATAGCAATCAGCCCCAGCATTTT.

The rearrangement uses TRBV9 and TRBJ2-5, with TRBD1 as a possible D gene (6 bases). CDR3 length equals 17 residues. Germline CDR1 is SGDLS and CDR2 is YYNGEE. V was trimmed by 1 base and J by 5 bases, leaving 21 bases between them. DNA for the CDR3: TGTGCCAGCAGCGTAAGTTCGGGACACATAGGTGCCGAGACCCAGTACTTC. This gives the protein CASSVSSGHIGAETQYF.

This chain joins TRBV10-3 and TRBJ2-2, with 9 bases lining up with TRBD1. CDR1 and CDR2 from the germline V gene are ENHRY and SYGVKD. After removal of 2 bases from V and 4 bases from J, the junction contained 8 bases not matched to a gene. CDR3 length equals 17 residues. The CDR3, as DNA: TGTGCCATCAGTGAGCCCCCCCAGGGACAGGGCACCGGGGAGCTGTTTTTT. This translates into CAISEPPQGQGTGELFF.

The genes are TRBV10-3 and TRBJ2-1; 10 nucleotides agree with TRBD2. The CDR3 extends over 14 amino acids. Germline trimming cut 4 bases from V and 9 bases from J; bases unmatched to any gene: 6. CDR1 is ENHRY and CDR2 is SYGVKD in the germline V gene. The CDR3, as DNA: TGTGCCATCAGTGCCGGGACTAGCGAGTTTGAGCAGTTCTTC. Protein sequence: CAISAGTSEFEQFF.

There are a few counts of this clone. The V gene is TRBV13, the J gene TRBJ2-7, with 11 positions matching TRBD2. CDR1 and CDR2 (germline): PRHDT, FYEKMQ (reference sequence). V shed 3 bases, J shed 2 bases, and the junction held 3 bases outside the gene matches. This CDR3 comprises 15 residues. CDR3 nucleotides: TGTGCCAGCAGCTTGCCGGGACTAGCGGCCTACGAGCAGTACTTC. It translates to CASSLPGLAAYEQYF.

The chain uses TRBV25-1 and TRBJ2-2, with D possibly TRBD2 on 5 matching bases. The V end lost 2 bases, the J end lost 7 bases, and 20 bases lay between the germline ends. Germline-derived CDR1 and CDR2 are MGHDK and SYGVNS. This CDR3 is 17 amino acids long. CDR3 sequence reads: CASSEDYAGPSDGELFF. Written as DNA, the CDR3 is TGTGCCAGCAGTGAAGATTATGCGGGCCCTTCGGACGGGGAGCTGTTTTTT.